Listed here is a single T cell receptor (beta chain). Its specificity is unknown. The data were obtained in a study of cytotoxic CD8 clonotypes in ibrutinib-treated CLL. The study, taken as a whole, reports: Sustained-remission and progressing patients' sampling times differed. Clonality rose at ibrutinib response, held steady in sustained remission, and fell toward baseline at progression.

Sequencing was performed with immunoSEQ multiplex PCR; in TCRdb, only in-frame clones are kept and a portion is missing. Of about 97,000 clones in the sample, roughly 80% were seen once. The source of this sequence is a human donor with chronic lymphocytic leukemia. The source material was PBMCs, sampled after 24 months of ibrutinib treatment.

CDR3 region: CASSPGQPNTGELFF. The CDR3 DNA sequence: TGTGCCAGCTCACCGGGACAGCCGAACACCGGGGAGCTGTTTTTT. The V call is TRBV18, the J call TRBJ2-2; 7 bases align to TRBD1. This CDR3 has 15 residues. Germline V lookup: CDR1 KGHSH, CDR2 LQKENI. V dropped 3 bases and J dropped 0; count of bases not matched to a gene: 1.